This TCR beta chain was sequenced in a study of blood T cells in healthy people across ages. Regarding the study as a whole: The diversity estimates, figures obtained from one million T cells, were considered underestimates. Across the age range, TCR beta diversity per million T cells fell in a roughly linear way.

Per sample, no less than 5.5 micrograms of total RNA were extracted. The germline V gene encodes CDR1 SGHTA and CDR2 FQGTGA. The CDR3 totals 15 residues. Next came a second PCR, run for about 6 to 12 cycles, which used a sample-barcoded 5' primer along with a J-beta primer mix. TCRdb reprocessed the 5' RACE reads with MiXCR, giving one entry per CDR3 protein. This sample has about 1 million distinct CDR3 sequences, with 45% found just once. As for this clonotype: The antigen is not known. One junction end does not reproduce the germline sequence, and a read error may be involved.

The V gene is TRBV7-3, the J gene TRBJ1-1; perhaps TRBD1 as D (5 bases). This TCR came from a woman aged 55 to 70 in good health. Source material: blood. CDR3 coding DNA: TGTGCCAGCAGCTCCCTCCCGGGGGTCAGCACTGGAGCTTTCTTT. Amino acids: CASSSLPGVSTGAFF.